The 17 T cell receptor beta chains in this list originate from one sample, sequenced in a study of prognosis after radiotherapy for stage I lung cancer. Multiplex PCR in two rounds served to amplify TCR beta CDR3 from genomic DNA. Primers (each specific to one TRBV or TRBJ gene) were used in first-round PCR. In TCRdb, the multiplex PCR reads were re-called with MiXCR into one record per CDR3 protein. The sample shows about 34,000 distinct CDR3 sequences, less than 35% of them seen only once. The sequenced sample was PBMCs, obtained before or after stereotactic body radiation therapy (not recorded which). The source is a donor at least 50 years old with non-small cell lung cancer.

This sequence joins TRBV5-1 and TRBJ1-2; the match to TRBD1 covers 8 bases. The germline CDR1 and CDR2 sequences are SGHRS and YFSETQ. The CDR3 is 21 amino acids. The trim removed 1 base at V and 4 bases at J, leaving 24 bases unmatched. In DNA form, the CDR3 reads TGCGCCAGCAGCTTGCGTCCGAACATAGCATCGGCGCAGGGGGCTGCCTATGGCTACACCTTC. Translated: CASSLRPNIASAQGAAYGYTF.

This clonotype has only a few counts. The chain's CDR3 is CASSLGSAGNNEKLFF. CDR3 DNA: TGTGCCAGCAGCTTGGGTAGTGCGGGGAACAATGAAAAACTGTTTTTT. V is TRBV5-4 and J is TRBJ1-4; D gene uncertain. With 0 bases removed from V and 5 bases from J, the gap between germline ends came to 14 bases. Germline assignment: CDR1 SGHNT and CDR2 YYREEE (reference sequence). The CDR3 runs to 16 residues.

The chain employs TRBV12-3 or TRBV12-4 and TRBJ1-1; D remains unclear. Trimming cost V 5 bases and J 4 bases, with 8 bases left between them. The length of the CDR3 is 12 residues. The DNA of the CDR3 is TGTGCCAGCAGTGAGGTATTCACTGAAGCTTTCTTT. Translation gives CASSEVFTEAFF.

The chain employs TRBV7-8 and TRBJ2-6; no firm D call. CDR1 is SGHVS and CDR2 is FQNEAQ in the germline V gene. Between the trimmed V and J ends, which lost 1 base and 1 base, there was a span of 14 bases. The CDR3 is made up of 18 amino acids. CDR3 in amino acids: CASSLVSVQVSGANVLTF. CDR3 DNA: TGTGCCAGCAGCTTAGTGTCAGTGCAGGTATCTGGGGCCAACGTCCTGACTTTC.

This clonotype was found many times. J is TRBJ1-2 and V is TRBV5-1; maybe TRBD1 (5 bases). The V end lost 0 bases, the J end lost 4 bases, and 13 bases lay between the germline ends. The germline CDR1 and CDR2 sequences are SGHRS and YFSETQ. This CDR3 region has 15 residues. As DNA, the CDR3 is TGCGCCAGCAGCTTGGGCCAGGGAACCACCTATGGCTACACCTTC. Amino acids: CASSLGQGTTYGYTF.

As to this clonotype: The junction departs from germline at one end; a sequencing error may be responsible. The chain uses TRBV6-2 or TRBV6-3 and TRBJ1-5; no clear D gene. The CDR3 spans 15 residues. The germline V gene encodes CDR1 MNHEY and CDR2 SVGEGT. CDR3 nucleotides: TGTGCCAGCAGTGGGTTACTGGGCCGCAATCAGCCCCATCATTTT. Amino acids: CASSGLLGRNQPHHF.

Points on this clonotype: Since a much larger clone is just one base distant, this may be a read error. The gene calls are TRBV7-9 and TRBJ2-1; D remains ambiguous. Trimming took off 4 bases at V and 3 bases at J, with 10 bases between the two ends. The CDR3 runs to 14 residues. Germline loops: CDR1 SEHNR, CDR2 FQNEAQ (reference sequence). CDR3 sequence reads: CASSSGKDYNEQFF. CDR3 DNA: TGTGCCAGCAGCTCCGGAAAGGACTACAATGAGCAGTTCTTC. Combining the CDR3 with reference TRBV7-9 and TRBJ2-1 gives the whole variable domain DTGVSQNPRHKITKRGQNVTFRCDPISEHNRLYWYRQTLGQGPEFLTYFQNEAQLEKSRLLSDRFSAERPKGSFSTLEIQRTEQGDSAMYLCASSSGKDYNEQFFGPGTRLTVL.

This clonotype showed up many times. It may be a read error: a sequence one base away is much more abundant. V usage is TRBV6-1 and J usage is TRBJ2-7, with D possibly being TRBD1 or TRBD2 (5 bases each). CDR1 and CDR2 from the germline V gene are MNHNS and SASEGT. CDR3 length: 14 amino acids. The CDR3 bases are TGTGCCAGCAGTGAGGGCAGGCTAAGGGACGAGCAGTGCTTC. It is translated as CASSEGRLRDEQCF.

This clonotype occurred many times. The chain combines TRBV5-1 with TRBJ1-2; D call uncertain. The CDR3 length is 12 residues. Germline-derived CDR1 and CDR2 are SGHRS and YFSETQ. V lost 0 bases and J 3 bases, leaving 3 bases between the germline ends. In DNA, the CDR3 is TGCGCCAGCAGCTTGGCGGACTATGGCTACACCTTC. It translates to CASSLADYGYTF.

This clonotype was seen ten or more times. Here the CDR3 reads CASSYSRATNEKLFF. The DNA of the CDR3 is TGTGCCAGCAGTTACTCCCGCGCAACTAATGAAAAACTGTTTTTT. V gene TRBV6-2 or TRBV6-3 combines with J gene TRBJ1-4; no clear D. This CDR3 is built from 15 residues. Germline CDR1 MNHEY, CDR2 SVGEGT. V dropped 0 bases and J dropped 0 bases, with 5 bases sitting between them.

The chain has TRBV6-1 and TRBJ1-6, with D possibly TRBD1 on 5 matching bases. Germline loops: CDR1 MNHNS, CDR2 SASEGT. V lost 4 bases and J 5 bases, leaving 9 bases between the germline ends. This CDR3 region has 14 residues. CDR3 in amino acids: CASSAGTDNSPLHF. The DNA of the CDR3 is TGTGCCAGCAGTGCTGGGACGGATAATTCACCCCTCCACTTT.

The rearrangement joins TRBV30 to TRBJ1-2, with D tentatively TRBD1 (5 bases). The germline CDR1 and CDR2 sequences are GTSNPN and SVGIG (reference sequence). This CDR3 spans 13 amino acids. Trimming took off 5 bases at V and 4 bases at J, with 14 bases between the two ends. This CDR3 is CAWHRDRPYGYTF. In DNA, the CDR3 is TGTGCCTGGCACCGGGACCGTCCCTATGGCTACACCTTC.

This clonotype was found once. This chain joins TRBV5-1 and TRBJ1-2; D not resolved. The CDR3 length is 15 residues. Trimming pared 4 bases from V and 2 bases from J, leaving 15 bases between. Germline CDR1 and CDR2: SGHRS and YFSETQ. The CDR3 coding sequence is TGCGCCAGCAGCCCATTCGATGCGGTAAACTATGGCTACACCTTC. It specifies CASSPFDAVNYGYTF.

This clonotype was observed many times. The chain links TRBV11-2 to TRBJ1-3; D is possibly TRBD1 (6 bases). There are 15 residues in the CDR3. The V end lost 1 base, the J end lost 4 bases, and 11 bases lay between the germline ends. Germline V gene sequence: CDR1 SGHAT, CDR2 FQNNGV. CDR3 residues: CASSLGPGQGNTIYF. The CDR3 nucleotides read TGTGCCAGCAGCTTAGGCCCTGGACAGGGAAACACCATATATTTT.

This clonotype was observed at least ten times. This sequence joins TRBV12-3 or TRBV12-4 and TRBJ2-6, with no clear D. The CDR3 has 15 amino acids. Trimming shortened V by 2 bases and J by 3 bases, and 8 bases separated the two germline ends. The CDR3 region has the DNA TGTGCCAGCAGTTTAAGTGGCTATGGGGCCAACGTCCTGACTTTC. Its translation is CASSLSGYGANVLTF.

Of note for this clonotype: Mismatch with germline at one junction end may stem from a read error. The genes are TRBV6-4 and TRBJ2-2, with a tentative D call TRBD2 (5 bases). The CDR3 covers 15 residues. Germline V CDR1 and CDR2: MRHNA, SNTAGT. Here the CDR3 reads CASSPRGRDTGELLF. In nucleotides, the CDR3 is TGTGCCAGCAGTCCTCGGGGTCGCGACACCGGGGAGCTGTTGTTT.

Points on this clonotype: Germline is not matched at one junction end, which may reflect a read error. This chain links TRBV7-7 with TRBJ2-1; D unresolved. There are 13 residues in the CDR3. The germline V gene has CDR1 SSHAT and CDR2 FNYEAQ (reference sequence). The CDR3 DNA sequence: TGTGCTAGCAGCTTGGCGCCTTACAATGAGCAGTTCTTC. Its protein is CASSLAPYNEQFF. The full variable domain, in which reference TRBV7-7 and TRBJ2-1 provide the parts outside the CDR3, is GAGVSQSPRYKVTKRGQDVTLRCDPISSHATLYWYQQALGQGPEFLTYFNYEAQPDKSGLPSDRFSAERPEGSISTLTIQRTEQRDSAMYRCASSLAPYNEQFFGPGTRLTVL.